The 5 T cell receptor beta chains below all came from one sample that was sequenced in a study of brain T cells in children with intractable seizures. Libraries were prepared by immunoSEQ multiplex PCR; TCRdb keeps only in-frame clonotypes and omits some of them. The table lists about 80,000 clones, around 91% of them singletons. Here the sequenced sample was peripheral blood, taken at surgery. Receptor source: a girl aged 2-10 years with Rasmussen encephalitis and intractable seizures.

The rearrangement uses TRBV7-3 and TRBJ1-1, with TRBD1 as a possible D gene (6 bases). Germline values: CDR1 SGHTA, CDR2 FQGTGA. Trimming cost V 1 base and J 5 bases, with 23 bases left between them. The CDR3 is 18 amino acids. CDR3 DNA sequence: TGTGCCAGCAGCTTAAGCCCTTTGGAGGGTGTAGGGGGAACTGAAGCTTTCTTT. It codes for CASSLSPLEGVGGTEAFF.

The chain has TRBV5-4 and TRBJ1-2; tentative D call: TRBD1 (5 bases). V dropped 5 bases and J dropped 3 bases, with 17 bases sitting between them. Germline lookup yields CDR1 SGHNT and CDR2 YYREEE (reference sequence). The length of the CDR3 is 15 residues. This CDR3 reads CASSPSGGTYYGYTF. The CDR3, as DNA: TGTGCCAGCAGTCCGTCGGGGGGGACTTACTATGGCTACACCTTC.

The chain recombines TRBV7-2 with TRBJ1-2, with TRBD1 identical over 7 bases. V shed 8 bases and J 6 bases; nucleotides not matched to a gene: 15. Per the germline V gene, CDR1 is SGHTA and CDR2 is FQGNSA. The CDR3 runs 15 residues. The CDR3 bases are TGTGCCAGCTGCACCTATGCCGGGACAGTTAATGGCTACACCTTC. This sequence encodes CASCTYAGTVNGYTF.

This clone was seen just once. The chain recombines TRBV2 with TRBJ2-3, with TRBD2 as a possible D gene (5 bases). Trimming shortened V by 6 bases and J by 2 bases, and 12 bases separated the two germline ends. CDR1 and CDR2 (germline): SNHLY, FYNNEI. The CDR3 consists of 14 residues. The CDR3 reads CASRRERITDTQYF. For the CDR3, the DNA is TGTGCCAGCAGAAGGGAGCGGATCACAGATACGCAGTATTTT.

The chain joins TRBV27 to TRBJ1-2; possibly TRBD1 for D (6 bases). The CDR3 covers 14 residues. With 7 bases removed from V and 6 bases from J, the gap between germline ends came to 18 bases. Germline CDR1 and CDR2: MNHEY and SMNVEV (reference sequence). CDR3 sequence reads: CASNLIGGGDGYTF. Here the CDR3 DNA reads TGTGCCAGCAACCTCATAGGGGGGGGCGATGGCTACACCTTC.